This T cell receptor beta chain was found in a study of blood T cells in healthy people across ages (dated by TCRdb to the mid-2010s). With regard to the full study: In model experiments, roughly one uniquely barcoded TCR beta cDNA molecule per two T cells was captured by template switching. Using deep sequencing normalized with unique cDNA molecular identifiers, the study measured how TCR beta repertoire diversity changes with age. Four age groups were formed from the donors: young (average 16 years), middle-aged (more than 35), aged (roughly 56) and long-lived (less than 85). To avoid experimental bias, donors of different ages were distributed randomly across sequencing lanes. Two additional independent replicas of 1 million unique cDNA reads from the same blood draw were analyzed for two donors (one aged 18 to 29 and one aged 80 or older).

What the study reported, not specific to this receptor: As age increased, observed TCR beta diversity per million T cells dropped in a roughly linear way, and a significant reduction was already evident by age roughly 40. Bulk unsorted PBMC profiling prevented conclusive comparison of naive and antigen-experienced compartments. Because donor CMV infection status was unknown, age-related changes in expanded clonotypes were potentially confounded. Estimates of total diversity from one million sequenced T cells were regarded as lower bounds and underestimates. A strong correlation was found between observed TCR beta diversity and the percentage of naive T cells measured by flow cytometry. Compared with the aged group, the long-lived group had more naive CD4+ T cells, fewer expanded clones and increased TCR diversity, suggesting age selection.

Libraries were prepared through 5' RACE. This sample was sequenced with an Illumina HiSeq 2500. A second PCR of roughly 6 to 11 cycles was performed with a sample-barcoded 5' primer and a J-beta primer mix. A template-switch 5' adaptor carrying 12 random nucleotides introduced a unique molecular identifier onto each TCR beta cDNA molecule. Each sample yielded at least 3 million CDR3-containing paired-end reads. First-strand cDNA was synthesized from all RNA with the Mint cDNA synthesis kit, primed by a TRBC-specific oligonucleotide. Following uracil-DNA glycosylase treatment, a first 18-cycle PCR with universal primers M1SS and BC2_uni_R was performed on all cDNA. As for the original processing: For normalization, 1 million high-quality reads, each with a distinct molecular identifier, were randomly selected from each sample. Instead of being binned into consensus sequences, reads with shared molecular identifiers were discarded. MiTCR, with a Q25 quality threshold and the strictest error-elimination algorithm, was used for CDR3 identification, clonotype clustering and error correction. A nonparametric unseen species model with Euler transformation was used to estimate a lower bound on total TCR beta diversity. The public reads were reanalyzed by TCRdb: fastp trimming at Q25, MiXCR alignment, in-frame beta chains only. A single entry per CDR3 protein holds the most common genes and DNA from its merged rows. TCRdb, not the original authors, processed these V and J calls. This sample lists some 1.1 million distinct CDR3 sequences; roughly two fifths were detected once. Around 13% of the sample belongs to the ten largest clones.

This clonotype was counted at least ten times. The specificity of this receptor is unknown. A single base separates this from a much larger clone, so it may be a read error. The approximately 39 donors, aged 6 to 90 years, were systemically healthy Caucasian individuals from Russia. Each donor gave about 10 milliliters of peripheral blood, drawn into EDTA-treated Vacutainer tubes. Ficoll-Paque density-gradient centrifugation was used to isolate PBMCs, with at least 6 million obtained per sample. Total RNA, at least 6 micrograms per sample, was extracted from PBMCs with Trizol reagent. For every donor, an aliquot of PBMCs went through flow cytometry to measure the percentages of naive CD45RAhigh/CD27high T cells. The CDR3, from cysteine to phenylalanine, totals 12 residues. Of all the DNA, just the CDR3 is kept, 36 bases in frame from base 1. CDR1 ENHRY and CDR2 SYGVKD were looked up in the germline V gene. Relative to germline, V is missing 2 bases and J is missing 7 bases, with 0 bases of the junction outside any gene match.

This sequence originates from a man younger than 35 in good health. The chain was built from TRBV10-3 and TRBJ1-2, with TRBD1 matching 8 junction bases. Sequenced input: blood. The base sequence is TGTGCCATCAGTGAGACAGGGGGTGGCTACACCTTC. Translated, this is CAISETGGGYTF.